Each of the 8 T cell receptor beta chains below was sequenced from the same sample in a study of Ad26.COV2.S vaccination and SARS-CoV-2 variants. Sequencing was performed with immunoSEQ multiplex PCR; in TCRdb, only in-frame clones are kept and a portion is missing. This table holds about 430,000 clones, 75% to 95% found once. As for treatment: 15 to 20 received Ad26.COV2.S at low or high dose, single or two shots; about 5 received placebo; per-sample allocation not given. Day 63 after the first vaccine or placebo injection was the time point for sampling. The source was peripheral blood, collected in a trial of Ad26.COV2.S vaccine versus placebo. These TCRs come from a person aged 18 to 65 who received the Ad26.COV2.S COVID-19 vaccine or a placebo.

The chain carries TRBV2 and TRBJ2-1, with a possible D match to TRBD2 (6 bases). V lost 7 bases and J 5 bases, leaving 12 bases between the germline ends. This CDR3 region has 13 residues. Germline lookup yields CDR1 SNHLY and CDR2 FYNNEI. CDR3 amino acids: CASIKRRDNEQFF. The CDR3 region has the DNA TGTGCCAGCATAAAAAGGAGGGACAATGAGCAGTTCTTC.

The chain is built from TRBV19 and TRBJ1-1; weak D call: TRBD1 (5 bases). With 3 bases removed from V and 3 bases from J, the gap between germline ends came to 11 bases. This CDR3 contains 14 residues. Germline values: CDR1 LNHDA, CDR2 SQIVND (reference sequence). As DNA, the CDR3 is TGTGCCAGTAGTATGGCAGGGACTTACACTGAAGCTTTCTTT. This gives the protein CASSMAGTYTEAFF.

This clone was seen only once. V and J are TRBV28 and TRBJ2-7; 8 nucleotides align to TRBD1. The V gene's germline CDR1 is MDHEN and CDR2 SYDVKM. This CDR3 spans 15 amino acids. With 3 bases clipped from V and 4 bases from J, the junction kept 8 bases outside the gene matches. CDR3 region: CASSFWQGASYEQYF. CDR3 bases: TGTGCCAGCAGTTTTTGGCAGGGGGCTAGTTACGAGCAGTACTTC.

CDR3 sequence reads: CASSPSGRTGEQYF. DNA of the CDR3: TGCGCCAGCAGCCCTAGCGGGAGGACAGGGGAGCAGTACTTC. The chain joins TRBV5-1 to TRBJ2-7, with 11 nucleotides matching TRBD2. The CDR3 extends over 14 amino acids. Germline V gene sequence: CDR1 SGHRS, CDR2 YFSETQ. V dropped 4 bases and J dropped 7; count of bases not matched to a gene: 7.

The gene calls are TRBV5-1 and TRBJ2-6; 9 bases line up with TRBD2. CDR1 and CDR2 (germline): SGHRS, YFSETQ. This CDR3 contains 19 residues. Unmatched junction bases numbered 9, after V lost 2 bases and J lost 0 bases. The CDR3 region is CASSFEAGGAFSGANVLTF. CDR3 DNA: TGCGCCAGCAGCTTTGAAGCGGGAGGAGCGTTCTCTGGGGCCAACGTCCTGACTTTC.

J is TRBJ2-7 and V is TRBV9; 11 nucleotides match TRBD1. The germline gives CDR1 SGDLS, CDR2 YYNGEE. CDR3 length: 15 amino acids. With 2 bases clipped from V and 2 bases from J, the junction kept 3 bases outside the gene matches. The CDR3 DNA is TGTGCCAGCAGCGTCGGACAGGGGGCCCCCTACGAGCAGTACTTC. Amino acids: CASSVGQGAPYEQYF.

This clone was observed once. The chain uses TRBV5-8 and TRBJ2-1, with D tentatively TRBD1 or TRBD2 (5 bases each). Trimming removed 4 bases at V and 3 bases at J, with 20 bases between. The germline V gene encodes CDR1 SGHTS and CDR2 YDEGEE. This CDR3 contains 17 residues. Written as DNA, the CDR3 is TGTGCCAGCAGCATCCCAAGAGGGGTAATCCTCTACAATGAGCAGTTCTTC. Amino acids: CASSIPRGVILYNEQFF.

The rearrangement links TRBV5-4 to TRBJ2-3; unclear D gene. Germline CDR1 is SGHNT and CDR2 is YYREEE (reference sequence). V was pared by 1 base and J by 8 bases, with 17 bases between. The CDR3 spans 15 residues. In DNA, the CDR3 is TGTGCCAGCAGCTTGATGGAAGGGTTGGTGGGTACGCAGTATTTT. The encoded protein is CASSLMEGLVGTQYF.